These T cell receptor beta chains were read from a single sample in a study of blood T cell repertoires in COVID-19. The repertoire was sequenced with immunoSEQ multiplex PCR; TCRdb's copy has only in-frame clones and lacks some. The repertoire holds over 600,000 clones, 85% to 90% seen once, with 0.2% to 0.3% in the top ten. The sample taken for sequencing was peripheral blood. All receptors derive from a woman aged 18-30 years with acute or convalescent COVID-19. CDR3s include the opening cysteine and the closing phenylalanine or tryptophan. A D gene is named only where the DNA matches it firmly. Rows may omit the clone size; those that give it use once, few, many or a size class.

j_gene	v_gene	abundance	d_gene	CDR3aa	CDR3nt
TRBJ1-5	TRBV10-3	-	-	CAISTGIGQPQHF	TGTGCCATCAGCACAGGTATCGGTCAGCCCCAGCATTTT
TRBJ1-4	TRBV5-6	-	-	CASSFGTGQNEKLFF	TGTGCCAGCAGCTTTGGAACAGGCCAGAATGAAAAACTGTTTTTT
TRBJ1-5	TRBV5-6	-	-	CASSPGRSQPQHF	TGTGCCAGCAGCCCCGGTCGAAGCCAGCCCCAGCATTTT
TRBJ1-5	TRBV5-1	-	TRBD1	CASSIGQGQEPQHF	TGCGCCAGCAGCATCGGACAGGGGCAGGAGCCCCAGCATTTT
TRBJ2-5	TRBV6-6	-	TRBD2	CASSSLAGSAETQYF	TGTGCCAGCAGTTCGCTAGCGGGGAGTGCCGAGACCCAGTACTTC
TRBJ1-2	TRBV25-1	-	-	CASSDPWTGYGYTF	TGTGCCAGCAGTGATCCCTGGACTGGGTATGGCTACACCTTC
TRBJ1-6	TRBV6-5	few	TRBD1	CASSYSRDRNSPLHF	TGTGCCAGCAGTTACTCGAGGGACAGAAATTCACCCCTCCACTTT
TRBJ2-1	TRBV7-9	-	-	CASSRGNEQFF	TGTGCCAGCAGCAGAGGCAATGAGCAGTTCTTC
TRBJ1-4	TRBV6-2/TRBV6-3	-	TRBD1	CASSTTGQGEKLFF	TGTGCCAGCAGTACAACCGGACAGGGGGAAAAACTGTTTTTT
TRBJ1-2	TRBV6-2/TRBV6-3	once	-	CASSSTAVYGYTF	TGTGCCAGCAGTTCTACAGCCGTATATGGCTACACCTTC
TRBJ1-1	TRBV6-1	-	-	CASSDNTNTEAFF	TGTGCCAGCAGTGATAACACAAACACTGAAGCTTTCTTT
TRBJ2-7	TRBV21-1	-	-	CASSEGQEPYSYEQYF	TGTGCCAGCAGCGAGGGACAGGAACCGTACTCCTACGAGCAGTACTTC
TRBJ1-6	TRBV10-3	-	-	CAIRGAGNSPLHF	TGTGCCATCAGAGGGGCAGGCAATTCACCCCTCCACTTT
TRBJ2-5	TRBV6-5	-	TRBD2	CASSYLAGALQETQYF	TGTGCCAGCAGTTACCTAGCGGGGGCTCTCCAAGAGACCCAGTACTTC
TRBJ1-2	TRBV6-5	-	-	CASRRTGESKGYTF	TGTGCCAGCAGGCGGACGGGGGAGTCTAAGGGCTACACCTTC
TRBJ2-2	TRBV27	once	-	CASTQRWQAGTGELFF	TGTGCCAGCACCCAGAGGTGGCAGGCGGGCACCGGGGAGCTGTTTTTT
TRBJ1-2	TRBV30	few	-	CACPPRAGNAGYTF	TGTGCCTGCCCACCCCGGGCAGGGAACGCTGGCTACACCTTC
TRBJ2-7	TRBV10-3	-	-	CAISNPRDRENGEQYF	TGTGCCATCAGCAACCCCCGGGACCGGGAGAATGGCGAGCAGTACTTC
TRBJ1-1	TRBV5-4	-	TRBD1	CASSPGQGMNTEAFF	TGTGCCAGCAGCCCCGGACAGGGGATGAACACTGAAGCTTTCTTT
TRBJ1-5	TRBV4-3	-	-	CASSQWEGPGQPQHF	TGCGCCAGCAGCCAATGGGAGGGGCCAGGACAGCCCCAGCATTTT
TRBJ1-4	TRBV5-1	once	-	CASSYSRGADEKLFF	TGCGCCAGCAGCTACTCCCGGGGGGCTGACGAAAAACTGTTTTTT
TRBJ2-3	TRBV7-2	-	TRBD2	CASSFAAGAPTDTQYF	TGTGCCAGCAGCTTTGCAGCGGGGGCCCCCACAGATACGCAGTATTTT
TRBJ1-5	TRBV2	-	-	CASKQRENNQPQHF	TGTGCCAGCAAGCAGAGGGAAAACAATCAGCCCCAGCATTTT
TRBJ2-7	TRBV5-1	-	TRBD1	CASSLRTGSYEQYF	TGCGCCAGCAGCCTCCGGACAGGTTCCTACGAGCAGTACTTC
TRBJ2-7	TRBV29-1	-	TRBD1	CSVWTGGVEQYF	TGCAGCGTCTGGACAGGGGGCGTCGAGCAGTACTTC
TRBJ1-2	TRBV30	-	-	CAWSVRAGHGYTF	TGTGCCTGGAGTGTACGAGCAGGTCATGGCTACACCTTC
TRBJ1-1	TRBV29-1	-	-	CSVDSDTEAFF	TGCAGCGTTGACTCGGACACTGAAGCTTTCTTT
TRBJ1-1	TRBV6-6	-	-	CASSKLGYMDTEAFF	TGTGCCAGCAGTAAGCTCGGGTATATGGACACTGAAGCTTTCTTT